This is a list of T cell receptor beta chains from one sample in a study of sequential checkpoint blockade in melanoma. The repertoire was sequenced with immunoSEQ multiplex PCR; TCRdb's copy has only in-frame clones and lacks some. This table has about 3,500 clones, approximately 51% appearing once. The sequences come from CD8+ T cells sorted from blood (inferred from file names), collected from a patient given nivolumab and ipilimumab in sequence. These receptors were taken from a human donor with melanoma. Each CDR3 is given with its conserved first and last residue. The order of the fields is J gene, D gene, CDR3 length, V gene, clone size, CDR3 protein, CDR3 DNA. The D gene is left open where the match is weak. Clone size is given for some rows only: seen once, a few or many times, or a class if the clone is expanded.

>TRBJ1-5|NA|18|TRBV6-4|few
CASSYLYTAGSRNQPQHF
TGTGCCAGCAGTTACCTATACACGGCGGGGAGTAGAAATCAGCCCCAGCATTTT
>TRBJ2-1|NA|14|TRBV9|NA
CASSVKGLDNEQFF
TGTGCCAGCAGCGTTAAGGGACTCGACAATGAGCAGTTCTTC
>TRBJ2-7|TRBD1|13|TRBV9|NA
CASSPGQVLEQYF
TGTGCCAGCAGCCCGGGACAGGTGCTGGAGCAGTACTTC
>TRBJ2-7|NA|15|TRBV2|NA
CASSESGAGVYEQYF
TGTGCCAGCAGTGAATCTGGGGCAGGGGTCTACGAGCAGTACTTC
>TRBJ1-1|NA|13|TRBV6-4|hyperexpanded
CASSDSSLTEAFF
TGTGCCAGCAGTGACTCGAGTCTCACTGAAGCTTTCTTT
>TRBJ2-6|NA|17|TRBV7-2|NA
CASSWGLPLSGANVLTF
TGTGCCAGCAGCTGGGGACTCCCCCTCTCTGGGGCCAACGTCCTGACTTTC
>TRBJ2-1|NA|13|TRBV7-6|NA
CASSLARRDEQFF
TGTGCCAGCAGCTTAGCACGGAGGGATGAGCAGTTCTTC
>TRBJ2-7|TRBD1|15|TRBV27|NA
CASSLSRDRTGEQYF
TGTGCCAGCAGTTTATCGAGGGACAGAACGGGGGAGCAGTACTTC
>TRBJ2-7|NA|14|TRBV4-3|large
CASSQDDSRYEQYF
TGCGCCAGCAGCCAAGATGACAGTCGTTACGAGCAGTACTTC
>TRBJ2-7|TRBD2|15|TRBV28|few
CASSPPDGRIHEQYF
TGTGCCAGCAGTCCCCCTGACGGGAGGATCCACGAGCAGTACTTC
>TRBJ2-7|NA|12|TRBV7-9|NA
CASSFELFEQYF
TGTGCCAGCAGCTTCGAACTCTTCGAGCAGTACTTC
>TRBJ2-2|NA|16|TRBV2|NA
CASSVEGQTNTGELFF
TGTGCCAGCAGTGTGGAAGGACAAACGAACACCGGGGAGCTGTTTTTT
>TRBJ1-2|NA|13|TRBV6-5|NA
CASSYSVAYGYTF
TGTGCCAGCAGTTATTCCGTCGCGTATGGCTACACCTTC
>TRBJ2-7|TRBD2|16|TRBV27|NA
CASSLEGLGPYYEQYF
TGTGCCAGCAGTTTAGAGGGACTAGGCCCATACTACGAGCAGTACTTC
>TRBJ2-7|NA|14|TRBV7-9|large
CASSIVGGAGEQYF
TGTGCCAGCAGCATTGTTGGGGGGGCGGGGGAGCAGTACTTC
>TRBJ2-2|NA|15|TRBV4-1|NA
CASSPRGQYTGELFF
TGCGCCAGCAGCCCTCGAGGACAGTACACCGGGGAGCTGTTTTTT
>TRBJ2-7|NA|14|TRBV4-2|NA
CASSQEGQGYEQYF
TGTGCCAGCAGCCAAGAAGGGCAGGGCTACGAGCAGTACTTC
>TRBJ1-1|NA|14|TRBV28|NA
CASSLLAKNTEAFF
TGTGCCAGCAGTTTACTCGCGAAGAACACTGAAGCTTTCTTT
>TRBJ1-5|NA|11|TRBV12-5|NA
CAGRGRQPQHF
TGTGCTGGCAGGGGACGCCAGCCCCAGCATTTT
>TRBJ1-6|NA|13|TRBV6-1|few
CASSGQDNSPLHF
TGTGCCAGCAGTGGACAAGATAATTCACCCCTCCACTTT
>TRBJ1-2|NA|13|TRBV19|NA
CASSIGSGDGYTF
TGTGCCAGTAGTATAGGGTCAGGGGATGGCTACACCTTC
>TRBJ1-5|NA|15|TRBV9|NA
CASSVGRDSNQPQHF
TGTGCCAGCAGCGTAGGGAGGGATAGCAATCAGCCCCAGCATTTT
>TRBJ2-5|NA|16|TRBV7-8|NA
CASSLVSRARMETQYF
TGTGCCAGCAGCTTAGTTTCCAGGGCTCGCATGGAGACCCAGTACTTC